This TCR beta chain was captured in a study of T cell responses to AZD1222 COVID-19 vaccine (dated by TCRdb to 2020 to 2023). At the level of the whole study: A total of under 250 trial participants underwent TCR sequencing, of whom approximately 200 had received two doses of AZD1222 and some 25 had received two doses of the MenACWY control vaccine. Enrollment into the trials was organized by age into subgroups of 18-55, 56-69 and 70-plus years, and those subgroups contained approximately 150, 30 and 60 TCR-sequenced participants, respectively. Overall results and qualifications from the work: Most participants were white British and females outnumbered males, and the authors suggested that clonal diversity may have been underestimated. Epitopes outside the regions mutated in the B.1.351 and B.1.1.7 variants were reportedly recognized by nearly half of the unique spike-specific TCRs. No day 14 peak-response samples were available, so repertoires were characterized only after the peak T cell response. The whole spike protein was spanned by vaccine-associated CD4 TCRs, and dominant responses were seen in regions 160-218 and 743-854. In the small 56-69-year group, the increase in depth fell short of significance, most likely because of low power. After two AZD1222 doses, spike-specific TCR breadth and depth were significantly higher than at day 0 and than in MenACWY recipients. Conclusions about previously exposed vaccinees were limited because only six AZD1222 recipients were SARS-CoV-2 seropositive at baseline.

Per the germline V gene, SQVTM is the CDR1 and ANQGSEA is the CDR2. The germline V and J ends show losses of 7 bases and 8 bases respectively, and no gene match explains 8 bases of the junction. Counted from cysteine to phenylalanine, this CDR3 has 13 amino acids. Only the CDR3 part of the read is kept: 39 bases, read in frame from the first base. The CDR3 regions of human TCRbeta chains were analyzed by immunosequencing. As for the original processing: TCRs in the repertoires were matched against a reference library of SARS-CoV-2-specific TCRs that had been generated with the MIRA antigen-specificity platform. Breadth meant the fraction of unique TCRs that were SARS-CoV-2-associated, whereas depth meant the fraction of total T cells that were SARS-CoV-2-associated. Each spike-specific TCR was assigned to its reactive spike region and to a CD4 or CD8 class using the MIRA data. Log10-transformed breadth and depth values were compared by one-way ANOVA with Sidak's multiple comparisons tests. In its TCRdb copy, this immuneACCESS table keeps in-frame sequences only and misses some clones. Where compared with another copy, unresolved V genes explain less than half of these, and the others have no known cause. D and trimming were read from the DNA, whereas the V and J calls and clone size are those reported in that table. The sample table lists some 150,000 clones, more than 75% of them with a count of one. Of the sample, about 4% falls within the top ten clones.

Points on this clone: The specificity of this receptor is unknown. No base qualities exist here, and no much larger clone lies one base off it.

The sample's time point label, decoded: baseline before first vaccination. Interpreted using the paper, the treatment or condition label stands for: meningococcal conjugate vaccine given as trial control. Vaccinee samples were obtained from the UK trials COV001 and COV002, which included a single-blind randomized controlled phase 2/3 trial of AZD1222 (ChAdOx1 nCoV-19) in healthy adults. For TCRbeta chain sequencing, PBMC samples were collected from trial participants at day 0 and at day 28 after the second dose. This TCR was sampled from an adult in good health. In this chain, TRBV29-1 is recombined with TRBJ1-4, and TRBD1 aligns with 9 junction nucleotides. This specimen was peripheral blood, taken on day 0 of MenACWY control vaccination. For the CDR3, the sequence is CSAGLGQGEKLFF. The nucleotide sequence is TGCAGCGCCGGATTGGGACAGGGCGAAAAACTGTTTTTT.